These 28 T cell receptor beta chains originate from one sample sequenced in a study of cytomegalovirus exposure and HLA in healthy donors. PCR amplification relied on 60 Vbeta primers (plus 13 Jbeta primers). Clones were sequenced by immunoSEQ multiplex PCR, and TCRdb holds only the in-frame ones, with some missing. The table lists 190,000 or so clones, roughly 80% of them singletons. Sequenced: PBMCs. The receptor source for this set is a boy aged 10-17 years in good health and CMV-seronegative.

This sequence joins TRBV6-5 and TRBJ2-7; D possibly corresponds to TRBD2 (7 bases). V lost 7 bases and J 6 bases, leaving 10 bases between the germline ends. CDR1 is MNHEY and CDR2 is SVGAGI in the germline V gene. The CDR3 extends over 11 amino acids. This CDR3 reads CASKRDTEQYF. The CDR3, as DNA: TGTGCCAGCAAGCGGGACACCGAGCAGTACTTC.

J is TRBJ1-1 and V is TRBV6-1; D may be TRBD1 (6 bases). The V and J ends lost 7 bases and 0 bases respectively, with 12 bases between them. The germline V gene has CDR1 MNHNS and CDR2 SASEGT. This CDR3 has 14 residues. CDR3 sequence reads: CASTMDRMNTEAFF. DNA for the CDR3: TGTGCCAGCACCATGGACAGAATGAACACTGAAGCTTTCTTT.

This clone occurred a few times. The chain couples TRBV5-1 to TRBJ1-1; tentative D call: TRBD1 (5 bases). The germline V gene has CDR1 SGHRS and CDR2 YFSETQ. CDR3 size: 13 residues. V lost 7 bases to trimming and J lost 3 bases, with 13 bases between them. This chain's CDR3 is CASSGFADTEAFF. The CDR3 region has the DNA TGCGCCAGCTCAGGGTTCGCGGACACTGAAGCTTTCTTT.

V is TRBV11-3 and J is TRBJ1-2, with no clear D. Per germline, CDR1 SGHNT and CDR2 YENEEA. V gave up 3 bases and J gave up 6 bases, with 8 bases separating them. The CDR3 is 12 amino acids. The CDR3 protein is CASSFLDDGYTF. CDR3 nucleotides: TGTGCCAGCAGCTTCTTAGATGATGGCTACACCTTC.

The chain links TRBV30 to TRBJ2-3, with 8 bases lining up with TRBD1. The CDR3 is made up of 15 amino acids. Germline CDR1 GTSNPN, CDR2 SVGIG (reference sequence). Losses at the gene ends were 3 bases for V and 0 bases for J; bases not matched to a gene: 5. The CDR3 loop reads CAWRPGQASTDTQYF. The CDR3, as DNA: TGTGCCTGGAGGCCGGGACAGGCAAGCACAGATACGCAGTATTTT.

The V gene is TRBV21-1, the J gene TRBJ2-7; the table's D call, TRBD1, was not checked against the DNA. TRBV21-1 is described as a pseudogene. The CDR3 is made up of 15 amino acids. As DNA, the CDR3 is TGTGCCAGCAACCGATATTCGGACAGAACCTACGAGCAGTACTTC. Protein: CASNRYSDRTYEQYF.

This sequence joins TRBV29-1 and TRBJ2-1; 7 nucleotides agree with TRBD1. The CDR3 extends over 13 amino acids. From germline, CDR1 is SQVTM and CDR2 ANQGSEA. V was clipped by 1 base and J by 8 bases; unmatched bases: 5. CDR3 residues: CSVEGRQGYEQFF. The CDR3 nucleotides read TGCAGCGTTGAAGGGAGACAGGGCTATGAGCAGTTCTTC.

This clone has a handful of counts. The V and J genes are TRBV4-3 and TRBJ2-1; possible D gene TRBD2, 6 bases. Germline-derived CDR1 and CDR2 are LGHNA and YSLEER. V was trimmed by 1 base and J by 4 bases, leaving 14 bases between them. The CDR3 has 16 amino acids. In DNA, the CDR3 is TGCGCCAGCAGCCAAGCCAGGGACGGAGGGTACAATGAGCAGTTCTTC. Residues: CASSQARDGGYNEQFF.

The V and J genes are TRBV4-1 and TRBJ1-2; 9 bases match TRBD1. There are 15 residues in the CDR3. Germline V CDR1 and CDR2: MGHRA, YSYEKL. The trim removed 3 bases at V and 4 bases at J, leaving 6 bases unmatched. CDR3 DNA: TGCGCCAGCAGCCACGTACAGGGGGCAAGCTATGGCTACACCTTC. It specifies CASSHVQGASYGYTF.

The table lists this clone with a count of one. J is TRBJ2-1 and V is TRBV11-3; D is uncertain. The V end was cut by 1 base, the J end by 6 bases, with 10 bases between. Germline V gene sequence: CDR1 SGHNT, CDR2 YENEEA. The CDR3 totals 14 residues. The CDR3 DNA reads as TGTGCCAGCAGCTTAGTAGTCGGCGGCAATGAGCAGTTCTTC. It is translated as CASSLVVGGNEQFF.

This clone has just a few counts. The gene calls are TRBV7-2 and TRBJ2-5; 9 bases line up with TRBD2. This CDR3 contains 16 residues. Germline lookup yields CDR1 SGHTA and CDR2 FQGNSA. The trim removed 5 bases at V and 1 base at J, leaving 8 bases unmatched. Here the CDR3 reads CASSTKSGGLQETQYF. CDR3 coding DNA: TGTGCCAGCAGCACAAAGAGCGGGGGGCTCCAAGAGACCCAGTACTTC. Drawing the rest from reference TRBV7-2 and TRBJ2-5, the complete variable domain is GAGVSQSPSNKVTEKGKDVELRCDPISGHTALYWYRQSLGQGLEFLIYFQGNSAPDKSGLPSDRFSAERTGGSVSTLTIQRTQQEDSAVYLCASSTKSGGLQETQYFGPGTRLLVL.

The chain combines TRBV30 with TRBJ1-3; 7 bases are shared with TRBD1. V lost 8 bases to trimming and J lost 4 bases; unmatched junction nucleotides: 11. Germline CDR1 is GTSNPN and CDR2 is SVGIG (reference sequence). The CDR3 sequence is 14 residues long. Written as DNA, the CDR3 is TGTGCCCGGGGTACCGGGACAGTCGGAAACACCATATATTTT. Residues: CARGTGTVGNTIYF.

The CDR3 region has the DNA TGTGCCAGCAGCTTACGGGGTACCCTCACAGATACGCAGTATTTT. Translating it yields CASSLRGTLTDTQYF. This chain joins TRBV11-2 and TRBJ2-3; possible D gene TRBD2, 5 bases. The CDR3 is made up of 15 amino acids. In germline, CDR1 is SGHAT, CDR2 FQNNGV. V lost 2 bases and J 2 bases, leaving 11 bases between the germline ends.

This clone has only a few counts. This chain connects TRBV6-1 to TRBJ2-6; TRBD1 is a possible D gene (6 bases). Germline-derived CDR1 and CDR2 are MNHNS and SASEGT. This CDR3 spans 15 amino acids. The V end was cut by 8 bases, the J end by 0 bases, with 11 bases between. The DNA for the CDR3 is TGTGCCAGCGCCACACAGGGCTCTGGGGCCAACGTCCTGACTTTC. It is translated as CASATQGSGANVLTF.

This chain links TRBV6-4 with TRBJ2-3, with 9 bases aligning to TRBD2. V lost 0 bases to trimming and J lost 4 bases; unmatched junction nucleotides: 5. Germline V gene sequence: CDR1 MRHNA, CDR2 SNTAGT. This CDR3 is built from 16 residues. The CDR3 sequence: CASSDSISGGSDTQYF. In nucleotides, the CDR3 is TGTGCCAGCAGTGACTCGATCAGCGGGGGGTCAGATACGCAGTATTTT.

V usage is TRBV30 and J usage is TRBJ1-1; D not certain. Germline loops: CDR1 GTSNPN, CDR2 SVGIG (reference sequence). This CDR3 contains 13 residues. Trimming took 2 bases from V and 3 from J, leaving 10 bases between them. The CDR3 DNA reads TGTGCCTGGAGTTCGAGGGTCGACACTGAAGCTTTCTTT. It is translated as CAWSSRVDTEAFF.

The chain links TRBV7-6 to TRBJ1-3; D uncertain. The CDR3 is 14 residues long. Germline V CDR1 and CDR2: SGHVS, FNYEAQ. V was trimmed by 3 bases and J by 0 bases, leaving 6 bases between them. The CDR3 spells CASSLAISGNTIYF. DNA of the CDR3: TGTGCCAGCAGCTTGGCAATCTCTGGAAACACCATATATTTT.

The V and J genes are TRBV10-3 and TRBJ2-5, with TRBD2 matching over 10 bases. The V and J ends lost 7 bases and 2 bases, in that order; junction bases with no gene match: 7. In germline, CDR1 is ENHRY, CDR2 SYGVKD. CDR3 length: 15 residues. CDR3 in DNA: TGTGCCATCAATTATGGACTAGCGGTACAAGAGACCCAGTACTTC. As protein: CAINYGLAVQETQYF.

V gene TRBV29-1 combines with J gene TRBJ1-6; 7 nucleotides align to TRBD1. The CDR3 loop spans 15 amino acids. The trim removed 2 bases at V and 7 bases at J, leaving 8 bases unmatched. Germline CDR1 is SQVTM and CDR2 is ANQGSEA. CDR3 loop: CSVEWTGESNSPLHF. CDR3 nucleotides: TGCAGCGTTGAATGGACAGGAGAATCAAATTCACCCCTCCACTTT.

The CDR3 loop is CASSFLDTQYF. In DNA form, the CDR3 reads TGTGCCAGCAGCTTTCTAGATACGCAGTATTTT. The J gene is TRBJ2-3, the V gene TRBV7-9; unclear D gene. Germline CDR1 reads SEHNR; CDR2 reads FQNEAQ (reference sequence). V was shortened by 3 bases and J by 5 bases, with 3 bases between the two germline ends. The CDR3 runs 11 residues. Looking up the rest from reference TRBV7-9 and TRBJ2-3 gives the full variable domain: DTGVSQNPRHKITKRGQNVTFRCDPISEHNRLYWYRQTLGQGPEFLTYFQNEAQLEKSRLLSDRFSAERPKGSFSTLEIQRTEQGDSAMYLCASSFLDTQYFGPGTRLTVL.

The CDR3, as DNA: TGTGCCAGTATAGGACTGGAGAACACTGAAGCTTTCTTT. It codes for CASIGLENTEAFF. This chain connects TRBV19 to TRBJ1-1; D is uncertain. V lost 7 bases and J lost 1, with 10 bases in between. This CDR3 is 13 amino acids long. In germline, CDR1 is LNHDA, CDR2 SQIVND (reference sequence).

The chain uses TRBV27 and TRBJ2-7; no reliable D call. The CDR3 sequence is 14 residues long. V gave up 0 bases and J gave up 6 bases, with 12 bases separating them. Germline CDR1 reads MNHEY; CDR2 reads SMNVEV (reference sequence). The CDR3 loop reads CASSLSVSSGEQYF. Here the CDR3 DNA reads TGTGCCAGCAGTTTATCTGTCAGTTCGGGCGAGCAGTACTTC.

The chain uses TRBV2 and TRBJ2-7, with D unclear. Per germline, CDR1 SNHLY and CDR2 FYNNEI. The CDR3 loop spans 13 amino acids. Trimming cost V 4 bases and J 2 bases, with 9 bases left between them. The CDR3 sequence: CASSVGRTYEQYF. For the CDR3, the DNA is TGTGCCAGCAGTGTTGGCAGAACCTACGAGCAGTACTTC.

J is TRBJ1-6 and V is TRBV30; 9 bases align to TRBD1. The CDR3 is made up of 17 amino acids. Trimming took 0 bases from V and 8 from J; bases not matched to a gene: 11. CDR1 is GTSNPN, CDR2 SVGIG, per germline (reference sequence). CDR3: CAWSVQGQGRFDSPLHF. CDR3 DNA sequence: TGTGCCTGGAGTGTACAAGGACAGGGGAGGTTTGATTCACCCCTCCACTTT.

Turning to this clone: Other DNA sequences from this sample encode an identical CDR3 as well. DNA of the CDR3: TGTGCCAGCAGTGAATTTGGGACATCATCTCACGAGCAGTACTTC. Encoded protein: CASSEFGTSSHEQYF. V and J are TRBV6-4 and TRBJ2-7; D perhaps matches TRBD1 (6 bases). Germline V gene sequence: CDR1 MRHNA, CDR2 SNTAGT. The CDR3 has 15 amino acids. Trimming took 3 bases from V and 5 from J, leaving 17 bases between them.

This clone was counted only a few times. This chain links TRBV4-3 with TRBJ2-1; 10 nucleotides agree with TRBD2. Germline loops: CDR1 LGHNA, CDR2 YSLEER. The CDR3 has 20 amino acids. The trim removed 4 bases at V and 0 bases at J, leaving 15 bases unmatched. CDR3 sequence: CASSLKWLAGDRSSYNEQFF. The CDR3 DNA reads as TGCGCCAGCAGCCTAAAGTGGCTAGCGGGAGACCGAAGCTCCTACAATGAGCAGTTCTTC.

The chain couples TRBV4-3 to TRBJ2-3; 8 bases match TRBD2. Germline V gives CDR1 LGHNA, CDR2 YSLEER. After removal of 4 bases from V and 6 bases from J, the junction contained 9 bases not matched to a gene. The CDR3 covers 15 residues. The chain's CDR3 is CASSLIRTSLDTQYF. CDR3 in DNA: TGCGCCAGCAGCCTTATCCGGACTAGCCTGGATACGCAGTATTTT.

The rearrangement joins TRBV5-1 to TRBJ1-1; unclear D gene. The V and J ends lost 5 bases and 4 bases respectively, with 15 bases between them. Germline lookup yields CDR1 SGHRS and CDR2 YFSETQ. The CDR3 contains 14 residues. This CDR3 is CASSSLREGTEAFF. For the CDR3, the DNA is TGCGCCAGCAGTTCGCTCCGGGAGGGCACTGAAGCTTTCTTT.